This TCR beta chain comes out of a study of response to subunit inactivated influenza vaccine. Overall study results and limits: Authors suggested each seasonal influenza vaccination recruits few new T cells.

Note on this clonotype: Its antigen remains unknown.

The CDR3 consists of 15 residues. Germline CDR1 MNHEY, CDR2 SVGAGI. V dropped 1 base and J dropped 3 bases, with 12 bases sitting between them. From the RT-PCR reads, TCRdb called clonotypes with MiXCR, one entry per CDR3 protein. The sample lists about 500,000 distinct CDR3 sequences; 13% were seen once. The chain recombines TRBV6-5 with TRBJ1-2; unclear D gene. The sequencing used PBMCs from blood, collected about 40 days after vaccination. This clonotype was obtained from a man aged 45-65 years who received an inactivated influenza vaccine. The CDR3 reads CASSYLQRGDYGYTF. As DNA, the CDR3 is TGTGCCAGCAGTTACTTGCAGCGCGGGGACTATGGCTACACCTTC.